The TCR beta chain described here comes from a study of T cell responses to AZD1222 COVID-19 vaccine. Study-level findings and limits: In all cases, repertoires were sampled only after the peak T cell response. Two doses of AZD1222 preceded a rise in Spike-specific TCR breadth and depth.

Clones were read by immunoSEQ multiplex PCR, and TCRdb kept only the in-frame ones, dropping some. The sample lists about 97,000 clones, 85% to 90% occurring once. The germline CDR1 and CDR2 sequences are SNHLY and FYNNEI. V lost 1 base to trimming and J lost 9 bases, with 13 bases between them. The CDR3 is made up of 14 amino acids. This clone has only a few counts. Antigen: not known. The specimen comprised peripheral blood, sampled on day 0 of AZD1222 vaccination. The J gene is TRBJ1-5, the V gene TRBV2; tentatively, D is TRBD1 (5 bases). The TCR comes from an adult in good health. The CDR3 loop is CASSEGGGRRPQHF. For the CDR3, the DNA is TGTGCCAGCAGTGAAGGTGGGGGTCGGAGGCCCCAGCATTTT.